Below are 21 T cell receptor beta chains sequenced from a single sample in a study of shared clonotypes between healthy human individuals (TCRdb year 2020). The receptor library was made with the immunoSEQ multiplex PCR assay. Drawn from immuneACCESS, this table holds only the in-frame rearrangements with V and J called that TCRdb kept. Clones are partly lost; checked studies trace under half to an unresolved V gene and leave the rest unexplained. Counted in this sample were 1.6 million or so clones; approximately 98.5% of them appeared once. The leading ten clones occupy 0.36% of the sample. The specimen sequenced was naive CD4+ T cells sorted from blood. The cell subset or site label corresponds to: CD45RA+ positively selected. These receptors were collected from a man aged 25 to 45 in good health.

This CDR3 reads CASSQGRGRTYNEQFF. DNA of the CDR3: TGCGCCAGCAGCCAAGGCAGGGGGAGGACCTACAATGAGCAGTTCTTC. The V and J genes are TRBV4-1 and TRBJ2-1; D might be TRBD1 (7 bases). The CDR3 runs to 16 residues. Deletions cut 1 base from V and 2 bases from J, with 12 bases between. Germline CDR1 and CDR2: MGHRA and YSYEKL.

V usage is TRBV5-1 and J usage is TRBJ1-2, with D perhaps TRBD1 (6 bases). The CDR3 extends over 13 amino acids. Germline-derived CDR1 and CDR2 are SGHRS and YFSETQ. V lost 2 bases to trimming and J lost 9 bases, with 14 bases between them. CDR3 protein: CASSLRSGTSYTF. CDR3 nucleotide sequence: TGCGCCAGCAGCTTACGGTCCGGGACAAGCTACACCTTC.

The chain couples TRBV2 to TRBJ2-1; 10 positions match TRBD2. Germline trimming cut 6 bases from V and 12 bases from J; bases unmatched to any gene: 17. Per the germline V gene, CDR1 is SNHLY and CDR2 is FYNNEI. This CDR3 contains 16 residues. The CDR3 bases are TGTGCCAGCAGAGCGTTGTGGCTAGCGGGAGAGCACAGGCAGTTCTTC. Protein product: CASRALWLAGEHRQFF.

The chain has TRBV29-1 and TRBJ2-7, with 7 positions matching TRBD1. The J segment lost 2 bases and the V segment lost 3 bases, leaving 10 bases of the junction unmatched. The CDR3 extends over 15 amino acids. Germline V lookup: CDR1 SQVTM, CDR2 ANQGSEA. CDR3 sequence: CSVERGTDKPYEQYF. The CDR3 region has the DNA TGCAGCGTTGAGAGAGGGACAGATAAACCCTACGAGCAGTACTTC.

Here the CDR3 reads CSVGLHGYEQYF. In DNA, the CDR3 is TGCAGCGTCGGATTACATGGCTACGAGCAGTACTTC. The rearrangement links TRBV29-1 to TRBJ2-7; unclear D gene. This CDR3 is 12 amino acids long. The germline V gene has CDR1 SQVTM and CDR2 ANQGSEA. V gave up 6 bases and J gave up 3 bases, with 12 bases separating them.

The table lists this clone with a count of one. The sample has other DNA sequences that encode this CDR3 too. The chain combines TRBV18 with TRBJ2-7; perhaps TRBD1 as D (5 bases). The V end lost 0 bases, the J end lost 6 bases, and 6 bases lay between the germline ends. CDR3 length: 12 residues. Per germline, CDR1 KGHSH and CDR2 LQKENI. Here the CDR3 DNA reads TGTGCCAGCTCACCACCGGGGCGCGAGCAGTACTTC. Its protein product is CASSPPGREQYF.

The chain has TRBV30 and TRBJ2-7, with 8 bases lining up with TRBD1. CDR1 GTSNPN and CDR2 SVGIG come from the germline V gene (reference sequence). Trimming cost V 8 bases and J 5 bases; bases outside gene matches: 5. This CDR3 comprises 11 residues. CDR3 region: CAGQGIHEQYF. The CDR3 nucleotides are TGTGCCGGACAGGGAATCCACGAGCAGTACTTC. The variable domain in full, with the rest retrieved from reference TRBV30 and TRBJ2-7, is SQTIHQWPATLVQPVGSPLSLECTVEGTSNPNLYWYRQAAGRGLQLLFYSVGIGQISSEVPQNLSASRPQDRQFILSSKKLLLSDSGFYLCAGQGIHEQYFGPGTRLTVT.

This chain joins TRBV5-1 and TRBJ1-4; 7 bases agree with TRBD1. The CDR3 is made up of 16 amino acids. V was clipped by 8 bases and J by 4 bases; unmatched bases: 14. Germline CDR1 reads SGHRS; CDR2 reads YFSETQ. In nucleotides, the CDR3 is TGCGCCAGTACGACAGGGTCAATCTCGAGTAATGAAAAACTGTTTTTT. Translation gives CASTTGSISSNEKLFF.

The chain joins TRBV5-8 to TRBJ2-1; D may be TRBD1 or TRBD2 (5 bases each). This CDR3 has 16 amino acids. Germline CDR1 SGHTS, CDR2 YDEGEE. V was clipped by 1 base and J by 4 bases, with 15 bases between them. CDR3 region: CASSLMGEVGYNEQFF. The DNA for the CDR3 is TGTGCCAGCAGCTTGATGGGGGAAGTCGGTTACAATGAGCAGTTCTTC.

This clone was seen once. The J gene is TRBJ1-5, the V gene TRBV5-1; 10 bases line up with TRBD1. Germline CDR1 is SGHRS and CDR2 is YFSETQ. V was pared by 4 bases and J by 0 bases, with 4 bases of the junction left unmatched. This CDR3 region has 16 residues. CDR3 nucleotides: TGCGCCAGCAGCCTGGGACAGGGGAGTAGCAATCAGCCCCAGCATTTT. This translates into CASSLGQGSSNQPQHF.

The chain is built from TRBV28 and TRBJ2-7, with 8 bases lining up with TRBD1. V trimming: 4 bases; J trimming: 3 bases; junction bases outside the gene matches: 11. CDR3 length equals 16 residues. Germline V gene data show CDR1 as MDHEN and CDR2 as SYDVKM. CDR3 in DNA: TGTGCCAGCAGTTGGGGCCCGGGACAGGAGTACTACGAGCAGTACTTC. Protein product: CASSWGPGQEYYEQYF.

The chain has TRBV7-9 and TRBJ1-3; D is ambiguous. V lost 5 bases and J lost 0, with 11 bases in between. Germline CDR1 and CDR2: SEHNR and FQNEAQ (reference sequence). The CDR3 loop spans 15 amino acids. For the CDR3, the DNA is TGTGCCAGCAGCCACAAGTCCGGCTCTGGAAACACCATATATTTT. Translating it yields CASSHKSGSGNTIYF.

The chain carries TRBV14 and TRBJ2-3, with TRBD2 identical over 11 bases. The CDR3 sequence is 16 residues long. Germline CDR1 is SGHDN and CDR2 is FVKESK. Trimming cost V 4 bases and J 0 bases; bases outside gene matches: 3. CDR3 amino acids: CASSRRLAGSTDTQYF. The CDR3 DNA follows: TGTGCCAGCAGCCGGCGACTAGCGGGAAGCACAGATACGCAGTATTTT.

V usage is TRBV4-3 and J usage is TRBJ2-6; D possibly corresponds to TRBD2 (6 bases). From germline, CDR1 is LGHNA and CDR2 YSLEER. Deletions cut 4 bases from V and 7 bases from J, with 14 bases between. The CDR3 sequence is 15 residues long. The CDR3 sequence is CASSRRWEVANVLTF. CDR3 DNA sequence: TGCGCCAGCAGCCGGCGATGGGAGGTAGCCAACGTCCTGACTTTC.

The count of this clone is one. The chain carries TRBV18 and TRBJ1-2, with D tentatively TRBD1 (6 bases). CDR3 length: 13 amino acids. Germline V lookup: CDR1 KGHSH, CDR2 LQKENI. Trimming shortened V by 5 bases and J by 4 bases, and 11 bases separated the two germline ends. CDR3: CASSAGQTYGYTF. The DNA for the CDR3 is TGTGCCAGCTCAGCAGGACAGACCTATGGCTACACCTTC.

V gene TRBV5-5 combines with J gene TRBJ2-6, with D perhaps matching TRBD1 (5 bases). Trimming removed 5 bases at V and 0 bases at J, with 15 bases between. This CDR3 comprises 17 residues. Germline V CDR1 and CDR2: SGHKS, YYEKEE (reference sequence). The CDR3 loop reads CASSLAGIHSGANVLTF. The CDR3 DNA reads TGTGCCAGCAGTCTTGCAGGGATTCACTCTGGGGCCAACGTCCTGACTTTC.

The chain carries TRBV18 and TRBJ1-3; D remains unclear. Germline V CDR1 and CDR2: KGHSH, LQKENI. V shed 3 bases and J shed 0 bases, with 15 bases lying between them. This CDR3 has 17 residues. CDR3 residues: CASSPPGTPSSGNTIYF. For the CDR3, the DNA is TGTGCCAGCTCACCTCCGGGTACGCCAAGCTCTGGAAACACCATATATTTT.

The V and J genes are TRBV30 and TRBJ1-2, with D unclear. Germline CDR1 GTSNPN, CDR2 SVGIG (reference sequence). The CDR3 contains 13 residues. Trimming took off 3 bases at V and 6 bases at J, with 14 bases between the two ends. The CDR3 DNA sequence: TGTGCCTGGAGCGGAGAGGGCTGGCATGGCTACACCTTC. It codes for CAWSGEGWHGYTF.

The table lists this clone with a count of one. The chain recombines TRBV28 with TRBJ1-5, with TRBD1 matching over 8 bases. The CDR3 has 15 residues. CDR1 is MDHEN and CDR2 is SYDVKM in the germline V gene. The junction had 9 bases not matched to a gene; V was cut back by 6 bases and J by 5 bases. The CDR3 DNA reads TGTGCCAGCAGCCCGGACAGGGATCGCCATCAGCCCCAGCATTTT. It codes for CASSPDRDRHQPQHF.

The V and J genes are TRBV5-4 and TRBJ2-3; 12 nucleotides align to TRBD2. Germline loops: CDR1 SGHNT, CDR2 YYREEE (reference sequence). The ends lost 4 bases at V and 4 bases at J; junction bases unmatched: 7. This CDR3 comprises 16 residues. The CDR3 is CASSTRLAGAADTQYF. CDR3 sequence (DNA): TGTGCCAGCAGCACCAGACTAGCGGGAGCGGCAGATACGCAGTATTTT.

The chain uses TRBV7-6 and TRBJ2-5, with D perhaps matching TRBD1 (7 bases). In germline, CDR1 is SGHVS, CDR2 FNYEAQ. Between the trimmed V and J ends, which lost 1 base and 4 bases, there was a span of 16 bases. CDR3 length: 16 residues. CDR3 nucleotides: TGTGCCAGCAGCTTAGGCGCAGGGGGGACAGCAGAGACCCAGTACTTC. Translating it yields CASSLGAGGTAETQYF.